This T cell receptor beta chain was identified during a study of cytomegalovirus exposure and HLA in healthy donors. Broader study findings: For presence/absence analyses, sequencing depth was assumed to be roughly uniform across donors. In an earlier analysis, about 87% or about 30%: the productive usage of most TCR beta V segments.

The CDR3 is made up of 15 amino acids. Trimming removed 5 bases from V and 4 bases from J; junction bases left unmatched: 8. Germline CDR1 reads SEHNR; CDR2 reads FQNEAQ (reference sequence). Concerning this clone itself: Its antigen is currently unknown.

PCR amplification relied on 60 Vbeta primers (plus 13 Jbeta primers). The data were produced by immunoSEQ multiplex PCR, yet TCRdb's version contains in-frame clones alone and is incomplete. Among more than 60,000 clones listed, under 85% were seen once. Sequencing was done on a sample of PBMCs. The rearrangement uses TRBV7-9 and TRBJ2-7, with 10 bases fitting TRBD1. The clonotype comes from a woman between 40 and 55 years old in good health and CMV-seropositive. The CDR3 DNA follows: TGTGCCAGCAGCAACCTACGACAGGGGGCATACGAGCAGTACTTC. It yields the protein CASSNLRQGAYEQYF.